This T cell receptor beta chain was profiled in a study of technical replicates of blood from a few donors. The method was immunoSEQ multiplex PCR; TCRdb's version includes in-frame clones alone and lacks a portion of them. The sample has 70,000 to 95,000 clones, 95% to 98% seen once. The CDR3 sequence is 14 residues long. The V segment lost 5 bases and the J segment 4 bases; nucleotides outside the gene matches: 6. Germline loops: CDR1 SGHTA, CDR2 FQGTGA. Sequenced sample: T cells isolated from PBMCs. This sequence joins TRBV7-3 and TRBJ1-1; 8 bases fit TRBD1. The TCR comes from a human donor in good health. For the CDR3, the DNA is TGTGCCAGCAGCGTACAGGGGGGAGGCACTGAAGCTTTCTTT. It yields the protein CASSVQGGGTEAFF.